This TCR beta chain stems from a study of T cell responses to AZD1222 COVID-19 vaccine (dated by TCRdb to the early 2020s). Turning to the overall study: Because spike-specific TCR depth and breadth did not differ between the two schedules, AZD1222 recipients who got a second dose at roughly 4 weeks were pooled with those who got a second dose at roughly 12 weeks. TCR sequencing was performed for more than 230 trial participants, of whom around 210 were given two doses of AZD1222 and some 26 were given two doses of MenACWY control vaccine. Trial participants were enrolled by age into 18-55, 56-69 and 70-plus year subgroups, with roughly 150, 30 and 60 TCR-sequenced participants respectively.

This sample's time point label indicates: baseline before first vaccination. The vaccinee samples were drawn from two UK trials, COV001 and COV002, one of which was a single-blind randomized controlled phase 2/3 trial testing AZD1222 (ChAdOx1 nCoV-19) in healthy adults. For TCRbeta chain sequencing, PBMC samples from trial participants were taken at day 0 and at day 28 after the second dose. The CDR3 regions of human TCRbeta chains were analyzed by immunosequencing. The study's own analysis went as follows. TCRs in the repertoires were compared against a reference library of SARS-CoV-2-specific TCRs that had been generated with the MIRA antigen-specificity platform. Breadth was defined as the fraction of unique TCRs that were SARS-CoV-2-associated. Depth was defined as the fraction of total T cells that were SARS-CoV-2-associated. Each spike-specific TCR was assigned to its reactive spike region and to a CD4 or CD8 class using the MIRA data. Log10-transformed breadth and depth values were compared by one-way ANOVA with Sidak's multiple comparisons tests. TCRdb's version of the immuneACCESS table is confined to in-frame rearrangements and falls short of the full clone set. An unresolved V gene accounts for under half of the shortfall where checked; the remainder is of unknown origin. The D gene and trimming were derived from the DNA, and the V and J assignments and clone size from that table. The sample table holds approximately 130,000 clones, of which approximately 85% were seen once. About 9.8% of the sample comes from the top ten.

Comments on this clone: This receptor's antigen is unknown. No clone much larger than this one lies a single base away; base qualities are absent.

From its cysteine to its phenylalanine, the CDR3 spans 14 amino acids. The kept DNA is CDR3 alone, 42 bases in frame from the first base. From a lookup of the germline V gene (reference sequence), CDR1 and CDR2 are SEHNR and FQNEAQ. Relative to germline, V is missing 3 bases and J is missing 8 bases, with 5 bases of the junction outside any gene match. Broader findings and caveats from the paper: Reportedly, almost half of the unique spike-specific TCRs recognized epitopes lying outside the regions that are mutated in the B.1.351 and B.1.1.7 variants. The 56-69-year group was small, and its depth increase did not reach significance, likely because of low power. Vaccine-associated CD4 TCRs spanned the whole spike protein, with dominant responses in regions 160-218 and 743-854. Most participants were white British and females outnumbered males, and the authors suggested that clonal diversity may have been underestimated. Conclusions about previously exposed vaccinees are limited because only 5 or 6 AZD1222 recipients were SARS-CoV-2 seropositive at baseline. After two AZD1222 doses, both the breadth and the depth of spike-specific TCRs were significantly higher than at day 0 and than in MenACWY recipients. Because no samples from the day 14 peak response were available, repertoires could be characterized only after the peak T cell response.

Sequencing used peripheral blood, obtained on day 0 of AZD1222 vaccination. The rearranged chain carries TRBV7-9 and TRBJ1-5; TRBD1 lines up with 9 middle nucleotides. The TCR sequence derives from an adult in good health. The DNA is TGTGCCAGCAGCTTCGGGACAGGGTGGGAGCCCCAGCATTTT. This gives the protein CASSFGTGWEPQHF.